This T cell receptor beta chain was captured by sequencing in a study of T-cell reconstitution after alpha-beta-depleted transplantation in children. General study points: Diversity of TCRbeta at day 60 was high in some patients, arising from surviving recipient T cells and thymic progenitors. Among T cells one year after transplant, newly produced cells accounted for most counts and diversity.

This clonotype has at least ten counts. Its antigen is unidentified. Unique molecular identifiers were used in preparing the TCRbeta library. TCRdb independently ran MiXCR on the PCR reads; one entry per CDR3 protein. The data hold 600,000 to 700,000 distinct CDR3 sequences, with about 12% observed a single time. CDR3 size: 18 residues. CDR1 and CDR2 from the germline V gene are DFQATT and SNEGSKA (reference sequence). The V gene end was trimmed by 1 base and the J gene end by 4 bases; junction bases not matched to a gene: 16. This clonotype originated in a girl aged 2 to 10 with congenital amegakaryocytic thrombocytopenia, due to receive a stem cell transplant. The chain is built from TRBV20-1 and TRBJ2-7; 10 bases map to TRBD2. The material sequenced was PBMCs, taken before TCRalphabeta/CD19-depleted stem cell transplant. CDR3 DNA: TGCAGTGCTAGAGTTAGGAGCGCAAGGACTAGCGGAGATTACGAGCAGTACTTC. Protein sequence: CSARVRSARTSGDYEQYF.